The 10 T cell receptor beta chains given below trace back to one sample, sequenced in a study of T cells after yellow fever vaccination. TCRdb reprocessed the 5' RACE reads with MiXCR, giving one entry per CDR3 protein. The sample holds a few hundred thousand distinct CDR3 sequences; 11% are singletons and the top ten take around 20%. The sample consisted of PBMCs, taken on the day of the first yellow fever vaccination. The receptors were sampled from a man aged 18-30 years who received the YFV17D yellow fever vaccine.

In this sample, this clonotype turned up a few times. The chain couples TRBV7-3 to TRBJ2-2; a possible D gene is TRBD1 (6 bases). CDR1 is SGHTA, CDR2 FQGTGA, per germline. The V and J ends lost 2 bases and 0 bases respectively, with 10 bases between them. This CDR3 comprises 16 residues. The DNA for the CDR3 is TGTGCCAGCAGCTTATTAGGGACACCGAACACCGGGGAGCTGTTTTTT. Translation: CASSLLGTPNTGELFF.

The chain's CDR3 is CASSQRPLAGVATGELFF. In DNA, the CDR3 is TGCGCCAGCAGCCAAAGACCTTTAGCGGGGGTCGCAACCGGGGAGCTGTTTTTT. This chain uses TRBV4-3 with TRBJ2-2; 9 nucleotides align to TRBD2. The germline V gene has CDR1 LGHNA and CDR2 YSLEER. This CDR3 has 18 amino acids. V lost 2 bases, J lost 5 bases, and 12 bases stayed unmatched.

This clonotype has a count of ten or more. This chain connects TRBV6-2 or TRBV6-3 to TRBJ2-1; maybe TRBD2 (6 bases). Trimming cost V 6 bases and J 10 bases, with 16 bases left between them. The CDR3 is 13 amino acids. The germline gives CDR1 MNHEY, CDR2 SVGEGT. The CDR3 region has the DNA TGTGCCAGCAGCACCGGGACCGCGGGGGAGCAGTTCTTC. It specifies CASSTGTAGEQFF.

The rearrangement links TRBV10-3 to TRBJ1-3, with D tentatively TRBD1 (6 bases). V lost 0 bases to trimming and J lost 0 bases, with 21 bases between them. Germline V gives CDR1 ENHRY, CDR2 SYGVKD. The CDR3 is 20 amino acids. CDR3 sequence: CAISESIGRDTVYSGNTIYF. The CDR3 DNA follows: TGTGCCATCAGTGAGTCGATAGGGAGGGACACTGTTTACTCTGGAAACACCATATATTTT.

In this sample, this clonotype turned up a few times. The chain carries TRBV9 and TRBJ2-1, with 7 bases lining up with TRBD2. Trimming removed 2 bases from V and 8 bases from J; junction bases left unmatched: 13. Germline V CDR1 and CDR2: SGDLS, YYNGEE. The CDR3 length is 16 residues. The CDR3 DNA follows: TGTGCCAGCAGCGTTTCCCCGGCAGGGAGGGTGCATGAGCAGTTCTTC. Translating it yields CASSVSPAGRVHEQFF.

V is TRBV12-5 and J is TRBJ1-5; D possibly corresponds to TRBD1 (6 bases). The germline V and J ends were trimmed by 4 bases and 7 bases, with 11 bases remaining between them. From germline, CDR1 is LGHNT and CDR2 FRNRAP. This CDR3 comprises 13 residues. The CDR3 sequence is CASGWDKAQPQHF. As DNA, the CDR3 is TGTGCTAGTGGTTGGGACAAGGCCCAGCCCCAGCATTTT.

CDR3 coding DNA: TGTGCCAGCAGCCGTCTGGAGGGGGGACCGTATTTT. As protein: CASSRLEGGPYF. The chain has TRBV3-1 and TRBJ2-3; the D call may be TRBD1 or TRBD2 (6 bases each). V shed 4 bases and J shed 14 bases, with 16 bases lying between them. In germline, CDR1 is LGHDT, CDR2 YNNKEL (reference sequence). The CDR3 is made up of 12 amino acids.

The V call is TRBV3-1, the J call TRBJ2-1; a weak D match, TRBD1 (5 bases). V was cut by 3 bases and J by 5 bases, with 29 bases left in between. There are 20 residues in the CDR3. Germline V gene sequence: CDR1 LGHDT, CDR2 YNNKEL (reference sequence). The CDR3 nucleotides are TGTGCCAGCAGCCAGGGCCGGATCCGACAGCCCAACCTGATGAACAATGAGCAGTTCTTC. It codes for CASSQGRIRQPNLMNNEQFF.

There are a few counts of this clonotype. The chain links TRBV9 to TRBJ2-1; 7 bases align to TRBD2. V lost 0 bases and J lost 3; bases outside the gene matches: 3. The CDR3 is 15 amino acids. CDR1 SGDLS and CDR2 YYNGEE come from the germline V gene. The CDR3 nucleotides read TGTGCCAGCAGCGTAGTCTGGGGGGGCTACAATGAGCAGTTCTTC. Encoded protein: CASSVVWGGYNEQFF.

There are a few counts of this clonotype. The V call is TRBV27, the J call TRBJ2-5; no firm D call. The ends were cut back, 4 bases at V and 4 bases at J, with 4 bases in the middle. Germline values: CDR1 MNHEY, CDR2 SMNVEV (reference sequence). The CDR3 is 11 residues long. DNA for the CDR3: TGTGCCAGCAGTTACGCAGAGACCCAGTACTTC. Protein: CASSYAETQYF.